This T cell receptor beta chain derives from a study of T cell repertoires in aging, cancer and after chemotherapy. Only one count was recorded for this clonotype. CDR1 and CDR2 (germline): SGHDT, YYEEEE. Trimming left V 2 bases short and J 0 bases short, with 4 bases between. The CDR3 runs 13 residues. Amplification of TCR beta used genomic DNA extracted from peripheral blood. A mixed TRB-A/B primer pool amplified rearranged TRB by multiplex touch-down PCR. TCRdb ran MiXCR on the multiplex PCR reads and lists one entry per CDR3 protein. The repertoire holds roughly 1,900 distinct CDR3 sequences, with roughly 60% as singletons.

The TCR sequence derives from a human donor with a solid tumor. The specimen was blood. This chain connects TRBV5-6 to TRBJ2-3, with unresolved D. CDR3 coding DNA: TGTGCCAGCAGCTTCCCTAGCACAGATACGCAGTATTTT. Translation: CASSFPSTDTQYF.